The present T cell receptor (beta chain) was sequenced within a study of T-cell reconstitution after alpha-beta-depleted transplantation in children. This clonotype was recorded a few times. For TCRbeta, the library was prepared with unique molecular identifiers. TCRdb analysed the PCR reads with MiXCR anew, one entry per CDR3 protein. The sample yields some 500,000 distinct CDR3 sequences, around 18% seen once. The TCR originated in a human donor who donated a stem cell graft to a child with acute lymphoblastic leukemia. The sequencing here drew on PBMCs from the stem cell graft donor, taken from the stem cell graft.

CDR3: CASSERSLDEQFF. The CDR3 DNA reads as TGCGCCAGCAGTGAGAGATCCCTAGATGAGCAGTTCTTC. The V gene is TRBV10-2, the J gene TRBJ2-1; D not resolved. V gave up 2 bases and J gave up 8 bases, with 10 bases separating them. The CDR3 runs 13 residues. The germline gives CDR1 WSHSY, CDR2 SAAADI.